This passage covers 15 T cell receptor beta chains from one sample sequenced in a study of blood T cell repertoires in COVID-19. Produced via immunoSEQ multiplex PCR; TCRdb's table is partial and in-frame only. In the table there are around 280,000 clones, roughly 90% of which are singletons. Sequenced: peripheral blood. All receptors come from a woman in her fifties or sixties who had recovered from COVID-19.

This clone was recorded a few times. V is TRBV6-6 and J is TRBJ2-7, with D perhaps TRBD2 (6 bases). Trimming removed 0 bases at V and 4 bases at J, with 13 bases between. Germline CDR1 and CDR2: MNHNY and SVGAGI (reference sequence). This CDR3 region has 15 residues. CDR3 in amino acids: CASSYSQEGTYEQYF. The CDR3 nucleotides are TGTGCCAGCAGTTACTCCCAGGAGGGGACTTACGAGCAGTACTTC.

V is TRBV6-5 and J is TRBJ1-5; 7 bases align to TRBD1. Germline V gene data show CDR1 as MNHEY and CDR2 as SVGAGI. V was clipped by 4 bases and J by 9 bases; unmatched bases: 15. The CDR3 consists of 16 residues. The CDR3 DNA follows: TGTGCCAGCAGTTTATTGCCTGGGCAGGGGGGAGGGCCCCAGCATTTT. This encodes CASSLLPGQGGGPQHF.

This clone has only a few counts. The chain carries TRBV29-1 and TRBJ1-1; TRBD1 is a possible D gene (6 bases). CDR3 size: 13 residues. Germline V gene lookup returns CDR1 SQVTM and CDR2 ANQGSEA. The V gene lost 5 bases and the J gene lost 6 bases, with 16 bases spanning the gap. The CDR3 protein is CSVWSTPGAEAFF. The CDR3 DNA follows: TGCAGCGTTTGGTCCACCCCAGGGGCTGAAGCTTTCTTT.

This clone was seen at least ten times. The chain couples TRBV6-5 to TRBJ2-7, with D maybe TRBD1 (6 bases). The V end lost 6 bases, the J end lost 1 base, and 13 bases lay between the germline ends. The CDR3 covers 14 residues. Germline V gene lookup returns CDR1 MNHEY and CDR2 SVGAGI. The CDR3 DNA reads TGTGCCAGCAGGGTGACAGGAGATTCCTACGAGCAGTACTTC. Translated: CASRVTGDSYEQYF.

This clone was recorded only once. The CDR3 DNA is TGTGCCAGTCGGGGACAGGGGAACACCGGGGAGCTGTTTTTT. Protein: CASRGQGNTGELFF. The chain recombines TRBV7-2 with TRBJ2-2, with TRBD1 matching 9 bases. The germline V gene encodes CDR1 SGHTA and CDR2 FQGNSA. The CDR3 covers 14 residues. The trim removed 9 bases at V and 1 base at J, leaving 3 bases unmatched.

The genes are TRBV7-2 and TRBJ1-6, with D uncertain. Germline CDR1 reads SGHTA; CDR2 reads FQGNSA. Trimming pared 5 bases from V and 5 bases from J, leaving 10 bases between. The CDR3 length is 14 residues. CDR3 amino acids: CASSPLPDNSPLHF. In DNA, the CDR3 is TGTGCCAGCAGCCCTCTGCCGGATAATTCACCCCTCCACTTT.

The genes are TRBV7-8 and TRBJ1-3; D ambiguous. Germline values: CDR1 SGHVS, CDR2 FQNEAQ. Trimming pared 2 bases from V and 0 bases from J, leaving 8 bases between. CDR3 length: 15 amino acids. The chain's CDR3 is CASSLRGNSGNTIYF. The DNA for the CDR3 is TGTGCCAGCAGCTTACGAGGGAACTCTGGAAACACCATATATTTT.

The V and J genes are TRBV2 and TRBJ2-5; 7 bases agree with TRBD1. Losses at the gene ends were 4 bases for V and 2 bases for J; bases not matched to a gene: 4. The CDR3 extends over 14 amino acids. Germline assignment: CDR1 SNHLY and CDR2 FYNNEI. The CDR3, as DNA: TGTGCCAGCAGTGTCGGACAGGTTCAAGAGACCCAGTACTTC. Amino acid sequence: CASSVGQVQETQYF.

The J gene is TRBJ1-3, the V gene TRBV5-6, with D possibly TRBD1 on 6 matching bases. The CDR3 has 15 amino acids. V was trimmed by 5 bases and J by 0 bases, leaving 12 bases between them. Germline-derived CDR1 and CDR2 are SGHDT and YYEEEE. The CDR3 reads CASRSTGSSGNTIYF. The CDR3 bases are TGTGCCAGCAGGAGTACAGGGTCCTCTGGAAACACCATATATTTT.

This chain connects TRBV30 to TRBJ2-2, with D possibly matching TRBD2 (6 bases). Germline lookup yields CDR1 GTSNPN and CDR2 SVGIG (reference sequence). Trimming pared 4 bases from V and 6 bases from J, leaving 21 bases between. This CDR3 has 16 residues. The DNA of the CDR3 is TGTGCCTGGAATCCGATCCGGGGGACCTTGTCCGGGGAGCTGTTTTTT. Translated: CAWNPIRGTLSGELFF.

The chain has TRBV10-3 and TRBJ1-1; D is perhaps TRBD1 (5 bases). The germline gives CDR1 ENHRY, CDR2 SYGVKD. Trimming left V 4 bases short and J 3 bases short, with 9 bases between. This CDR3 spans 13 amino acids. The CDR3 reads CAISARDDTEAFF. CDR3 nucleotides: TGTGCCATCAGTGCCAGGGATGACACTGAAGCTTTCTTT.

V and J are TRBV18 and TRBJ2-4, with TRBD1 matching 7 bases. Germline CDR1 reads KGHSH; CDR2 reads LQKENI. This CDR3 comprises 14 residues. Trimming cost V 4 bases and J 7 bases; bases outside gene matches: 7. CDR3 sequence: CASSRDRAANIQYF. As DNA, the CDR3 is TGTGCCAGCTCACGCGACAGGGCTGCCAACATTCAGTACTTC.

The chain joins TRBV5-5 to TRBJ1-5; D remains ambiguous. Germline V gene data show CDR1 as SGHKS and CDR2 as YYEKEE (reference sequence). V lost 0 bases and J lost 5, with 6 bases in between. CDR3 length: 13 residues. The CDR3 spells CASSLASHQPQHF. DNA of the CDR3: TGTGCCAGCAGCTTGGCGTCCCATCAGCCCCAGCATTTT. The whole variable domain, remainder taken from reference TRBV5-5 and TRBJ1-5, is DAGVTQSPTHLIKTRGQQVTLRCSPISGHKSVSWYQQVLGQGPQFIFQYYEKEERGRGNFPDRFSARQFPNYSSELNVNALLLGDSALYLCASSLASHQPQHFGDGTRLSIL.

The chain combines TRBV11-1 with TRBJ2-2, with D unresolved. The CDR3 is 16 amino acids. The V and J ends lost 5 bases and 1 base respectively, with 14 bases between them. CDR1 is SGHAT, CDR2 FQDESV, per germline (reference sequence). The CDR3 loop reads CASSPPNVGNTGELFF. In DNA, the CDR3 is TGTGCCAGCAGCCCCCCTAATGTCGGGAACACCGGGGAGCTGTTTTTT.

V is TRBV30 and J is TRBJ2-1; 7 bases match TRBD1. The germline V gene has CDR1 GTSNPN and CDR2 SVGIG (reference sequence). V was pared by 5 bases and J by 4 bases, with 17 bases of the junction left unmatched. The CDR3 consists of 17 residues. The CDR3: CAWRSVGPRTGYNEQFF. CDR3 nucleotide sequence: TGTGCCTGGCGGAGTGTCGGCCCTCGGACAGGTTACAATGAGCAGTTCTTC.